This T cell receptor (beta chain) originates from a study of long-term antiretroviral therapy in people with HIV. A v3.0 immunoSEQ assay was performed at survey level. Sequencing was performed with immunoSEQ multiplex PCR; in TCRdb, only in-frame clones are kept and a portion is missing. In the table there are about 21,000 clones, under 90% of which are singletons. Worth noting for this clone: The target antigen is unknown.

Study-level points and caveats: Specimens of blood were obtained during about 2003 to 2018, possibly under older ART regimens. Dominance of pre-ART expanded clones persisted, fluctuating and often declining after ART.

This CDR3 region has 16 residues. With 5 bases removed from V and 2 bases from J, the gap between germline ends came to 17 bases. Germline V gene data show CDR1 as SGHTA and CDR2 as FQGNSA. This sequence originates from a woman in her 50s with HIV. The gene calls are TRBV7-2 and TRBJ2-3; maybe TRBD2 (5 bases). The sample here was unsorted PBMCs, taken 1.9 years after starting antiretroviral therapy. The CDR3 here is CASSPPGLRVTDTQYF. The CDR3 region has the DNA TGTGCCAGCAGCCCCCCTGGGTTGAGGGTCACAGATACGCAGTATTTT.